Listed here are 29 T cell receptor beta chains from one sample, sequenced in a study of cytomegalovirus exposure and HLA in healthy donors. Primers for the PCR totalled 60 Vbeta and 13 Jbeta. Measured with immunoSEQ multiplex PCR; TCRdb has only the in-frame clones, and not every one. The table has over 110,000 clones, 75% to 85% seen once. Sequenced sample: PBMCs. The receptors were gathered from a female donor in good health and CMV-seronegative.

CDR3 DNA sequence: TGTGCCAGCTCTTTCAGACAGACCCGTAACACCGGGGAGCTGTTTTTT. Residues: CASSFRQTRNTGELFF. The chain combines TRBV18 with TRBJ2-2, with D perhaps matching TRBD1 (5 bases). CDR3 length: 16 residues. The V end was cut by 6 bases, the J end by 2 bases, with 16 bases between. CDR1 is KGHSH and CDR2 is LQKENI in the germline V gene.

The V call is TRBV29-1, the J call TRBJ1-2; 8 positions agree with TRBD1. The CDR3 contains 14 residues. Looked up from germline, CDR1 is SQVTM and CDR2 is ANQGSEA. J lost 2 bases, V lost 1 base, and 3 bases had no gene match. As DNA, the CDR3 is TGCAGCGTTGAAGCCGGGACAGGCAACTATGGCTACACCTTC. Translated, it gives CSVEAGTGNYGYTF.

The gene calls are TRBV5-1 and TRBJ2-7; D unresolved. The CDR3 runs to 15 residues. Germline CDR1 reads SGHRS; CDR2 reads YFSETQ. V was trimmed by 5 bases and J by 1 base, leaving 16 bases between them. The CDR3 coding sequence is TGCGCCAGCAGTCCTACCCCAAGCCGGTCCTACGAGCAGTACTTC. The encoded protein is CASSPTPSRSYEQYF.

The rearrangement uses TRBV6-5 and TRBJ2-1, with a tentative D call TRBD1 (7 bases). The CDR3 is made up of 13 amino acids. V lost 5 bases and J lost 9, with 14 bases in between. Germline values: CDR1 MNHEY, CDR2 SVGAGI. CDR3 sequence reads: CASSRQGGGEQFF. CDR3 bases: TGTGCCAGCAGTCGACAGGGAGGAGGTGAGCAGTTCTTC.

V gene TRBV15 combines with J gene TRBJ2-5, with D hard to call. The germline CDR1 and CDR2 sequences are LNHNV and YYDKDF (reference sequence). The CDR3 has 14 residues. Trimming removed 1 base at V and 2 bases at J, with 8 bases between. CDR3 sequence reads: CATSRGRSQETQYF. The CDR3 nucleotides read TGTGCCACCAGCAGAGGTCGGTCTCAAGAGACCCAGTACTTC.

This rearrangement joins TRBV2 to TRBJ1-2; maybe TRBD1 (6 bases). The CDR3 sequence is 14 residues long. Deletions cut 4 bases from V and 8 bases from J, with 17 bases between. Germline-derived CDR1 and CDR2 are SNHLY and FYNNEI. CDR3 nucleotide sequence: TGTGCCAGCAGTGTTACCCCCGACAGGAAGGGCTACACCTTC. This sequence encodes CASSVTPDRKGYTF.

The CDR3, as DNA: TGTGCCAGCGCCGTCAGGGGCTGGAGAGTAGACTATGGCTACACCTTC. This codes for CASAVRGWRVDYGYTF. This chain joins TRBV5-6 and TRBJ1-2, with D possibly being TRBD1 (6 bases). The CDR3 consists of 16 residues. Trimming left V 7 bases short and J 3 bases short, with 22 bases between. Germline lookup yields CDR1 SGHDT and CDR2 YYEEEE.

The gene calls are TRBV7-2 and TRBJ2-1; D is possibly TRBD2 (5 bases). Trimming took 7 bases from V and 1 from J, leaving 11 bases between them. Germline values: CDR1 SGHTA, CDR2 FQGNSA. This CDR3 has 14 amino acids. CDR3 protein: CASTLGGSYNEQFF. As DNA, the CDR3 is TGTGCCAGCACCCTTGGAGGATCCTACAATGAGCAGTTCTTC. Supplemented by reference TRBV7-2 and TRBJ2-1, the full variable domain reads GAGVSQSPSNKVTEKGKDVELRCDPISGHTALYWYRQSLGQGLEFLIYFQGNSAPDKSGLPSDRFSAERTGGSVSTLTIQRTQQEDSAVYLCASTLGGSYNEQFFGPGTRLTVL.

This clone was observed once. The V call is TRBV7-9, the J call TRBJ1-5, with 9 bases that match TRBD1. CDR3 length: 14 amino acids. J gave up 7 bases and V 5 bases, and 6 bases lay outside the gene matches. Germline V gene sequence: CDR1 SEHNR, CDR2 FQNEAQ (reference sequence). The CDR3 sequence is CASSPTGGRQPQHF. CDR3 bases: TGTGCCAGCAGCCCAACAGGGGGCAGGCAGCCCCAGCATTTT.

J is TRBJ2-1 and V is TRBV10-3, with TRBD1 matching 10 bases. The germline V gene encodes CDR1 ENHRY and CDR2 SYGVKD. Losses at the gene ends were 7 bases for V and 8 bases for J; bases not matched to a gene: 8. The CDR3 has 14 amino acids. The CDR3 loop is CAIMRQGAPDEQFF. Here the CDR3 DNA reads TGTGCCATCATGAGACAGGGGGCGCCTGATGAGCAGTTCTTC.

The table lists this clone with a few counts. The chain combines TRBV29-1 with TRBJ2-1; 12 bases line up with TRBD2. CDR3 length: 15 amino acids. The V and J ends lost 8 bases and 8 bases, in that order; junction bases with no gene match: 13. Germline V gene lookup returns CDR1 SQVTM and CDR2 ANQGSEA. The CDR3 DNA sequence: TGCAGCTCACTAGCGGGAGGCCCCCCCAGTGATGAGCAGTTCTTC. Protein product: CSSLAGGPPSDEQFF.

The chain carries TRBV29-1 and TRBJ1-2, with TRBD1 as a possible D gene (5 bases). Trimming took 5 bases from V and 7 from J, leaving 20 bases between them. Per germline, CDR1 SQVTM and CDR2 ANQGSEA. The CDR3 runs to 14 residues. The CDR3 sequence is CSVSPLGGTGGYTF. The CDR3 nucleotides read TGCAGCGTTTCACCCCTCGGAGGGACGGGTGGCTACACCTTC.

The chain recombines TRBV6-5 with TRBJ2-3; the match to TRBD2 covers 9 bases. The CDR3 has 15 amino acids. In germline, CDR1 is MNHEY, CDR2 SVGAGI. Losses at the gene ends were 6 bases for V and 3 bases for J; bases not matched to a gene: 7. CDR3 in amino acids: CASSPGGLATDTQYF. Here the CDR3 DNA reads TGTGCCAGCAGCCCGGGGGGACTAGCTACAGATACGCAGTATTTT.

This rearrangement joins TRBV2 to TRBJ2-2, with a possible D match to TRBD2 (6 bases). V lost 7 bases to trimming and J lost 5 bases, with 11 bases between them. This CDR3 region has 13 residues. CDR1 and CDR2 from the germline V gene are SNHLY and FYNNEI. The CDR3 sequence: CASTGSRTGELFF. The CDR3 nucleotides are TGTGCCAGCACCGGGAGTAGGACCGGGGAGCTGTTTTTT.

The rearrangement uses TRBV7-2 and TRBJ1-4, with D possibly TRBD1 on 6 matching bases. V dropped 5 bases and J dropped 4 bases, with 14 bases sitting between them. The CDR3 runs 15 residues. Germline CDR1 reads SGHTA; CDR2 reads FQGNSA. CDR3 nucleotides: TGTGCCAGCAGCCCCACGACAGGAGATAATGAAAAACTGTTTTTT. This encodes CASSPTTGDNEKLFF.

The chain employs TRBV9 and TRBJ2-5; 15 nucleotides align to TRBD2. The V gene's germline CDR1 is SGDLS and CDR2 YYNGEE. Trimming cost V 3 bases and J 5 bases; bases outside gene matches: 5. This CDR3 region has 16 residues. CDR3 sequence: CASSALGLAGGETQYF. CDR3 sequence (DNA): TGTGCCAGCAGCGCGTTGGGACTAGCGGGAGGTGAGACCCAGTACTTC.

This chain uses TRBV7-2 with TRBJ2-7, with D tentatively TRBD1 (6 bases). Trimming removed 5 bases from V and 6 bases from J, with 11 bases in between. The length of the CDR3 is 12 residues. From germline, CDR1 is SGHTA and CDR2 FQGNSA. DNA of the CDR3: TGTGCCAGCAGCCCGAACAGGGCCGAGCAGTACTTC. It translates to CASSPNRAEQYF. The full variable domain, with the rest looked up from reference TRBV7-2 and TRBJ2-7, is GAGVSQSPSNKVTEKGKDVELRCDPISGHTALYWYRQSLGQGLEFLIYFQGNSAPDKSGLPSDRFSAERTGGSVSTLTIQRTQQEDSAVYLCASSPNRAEQYFGPGTRLTVT.

The rearrangement links TRBV15 to TRBJ1-4; no clear D gene. Germline loops: CDR1 LNHNV, CDR2 YYDKDF (reference sequence). The CDR3 spans 15 residues. Trimming left V 1 base short and J 8 bases short, with 14 bases between. The CDR3 here is CATSRGASRGEKLFF. CDR3 nucleotides: TGTGCCACCAGCAGAGGGGCTAGCCGAGGGGAAAAACTGTTTTTT.

This rearrangement joins TRBV27 to TRBJ2-1, with D possibly TRBD2 on 6 matching bases. This CDR3 is built from 16 residues. Germline loops: CDR1 MNHEY, CDR2 SMNVEV (reference sequence). V dropped 4 bases and J dropped 0 bases, with 13 bases sitting between them. The CDR3, as DNA: TGTGCCAGCAGTTCTCGGGGGACTCGCTCCTACAATGAGCAGTTCTTC. This gives the protein CASSSRGTRSYNEQFF.

This chain uses TRBV6-4 with TRBJ2-7; 7 nucleotides line up with TRBD2. Germline V gene sequence: CDR1 MRHNA, CDR2 SNTAGT. The V gene end was trimmed by 9 bases and the J gene end by 3 bases; junction bases not matched to a gene: 5. The CDR3 spans 12 residues. DNA for the CDR3: TGTGCCAGGGGGGGGGTCCACTACGAGCAGTACTTC. Protein product: CARGGVHYEQYF.

Of note for this clone: In the same sample, other DNA sequences code for this CDR3. The rearrangement uses TRBV20-1 and TRBJ2-7; D gene uncertain. The length of the CDR3 is 11 residues. Germline loops: CDR1 DFQATT, CDR2 SNEGSKA (reference sequence). Trimming took 1 base from V and 4 from J, leaving 5 bases between them. The CDR3 loop reads CSARAGYEQYF. For the CDR3, the DNA is TGCAGTGCTAGAGCCGGGTACGAGCAGTACTTC.

V gene TRBV29-1 combines with J gene TRBJ2-3; D may be TRBD1 (5 bases). In germline, CDR1 is SQVTM, CDR2 ANQGSEA. The CDR3 has 12 residues. V was shortened by 2 bases and J by 6 bases, with 9 bases between the two germline ends. The CDR3 sequence is CSVEQGMDTQYF. The DNA of the CDR3 is TGCAGCGTTGAACAGGGCATGGATACGCAGTATTTT.

The chain links TRBV7-2 to TRBJ2-5; D perhaps matches TRBD2 (6 bases). V gave up 0 bases and J gave up 2 bases, with 7 bases separating them. Germline lookup yields CDR1 SGHTA and CDR2 FQGNSA. The CDR3 consists of 14 residues. Here the CDR3 reads CASSLAGRQETQYF. As DNA, the CDR3 is TGTGCCAGCAGCTTAGCCGGGAGACAAGAGACCCAGTACTTC. The full variable domain, with the rest looked up from reference TRBV7-2 and TRBJ2-5, is GAGVSQSPSNKVTEKGKDVELRCDPISGHTALYWYRQSLGQGLEFLIYFQGNSAPDKSGLPSDRFSAERTGGSVSTLTIQRTQQEDSAVYLCASSLAGRQETQYFGPGTRLLVL.

The chain links TRBV5-1 to TRBJ1-2; D might be TRBD1 (5 bases). Trimming shortened V by 4 bases and J by 3 bases, and 13 bases separated the two germline ends. The CDR3 loop spans 14 amino acids. Germline V CDR1 and CDR2: SGHRS, YFSETQ. The DNA for the CDR3 is TGCGCCAGCAGCGTAGGGGCGTCCTACTATGGCTACACCTTC. Translated, it gives CASSVGASYYGYTF.

The rearrangement uses TRBV30 and TRBJ1-5, with D perhaps TRBD1 (5 bases). Germline V gives CDR1 GTSNPN, CDR2 SVGIG (reference sequence). This CDR3 contains 14 residues. V gave up 0 bases and J gave up 4 bases, with 10 bases separating them. The CDR3 DNA reads TGTGCCTGGAGTGTGGGGGGAAATAATCAGCCCCAGCATTTT. It yields the protein CAWSVGGNNQPQHF.

The V gene is TRBV27, the J gene TRBJ1-5; D unresolved. In germline, CDR1 is MNHEY, CDR2 SMNVEV (reference sequence). There are 15 residues in the CDR3. Trimming left V 4 bases short and J 4 bases short, with 14 bases between. The CDR3 DNA reads TGTGCCAGCAGTTATGGTCGAGGCGGTAATCAGCCCCAGCATTTT. This codes for CASSYGRGGNQPQHF.

This chain joins TRBV11-2 and TRBJ1-2; 7 nucleotides line up with TRBD1. In germline, CDR1 is SGHAT, CDR2 FQNNGV. The CDR3 is 16 residues long. J was trimmed by 0 bases and V by 2 bases; bases with no gene match: 6. This CDR3 is CASSLNRGPANYGYTF. The CDR3 nucleotides read TGTGCCAGCAGCTTAAACAGGGGACCAGCTAACTATGGCTACACCTTC. The full variable domain, rest sourced from reference TRBV11-2 and TRBJ1-2, is EAGVAQSPRYKIIEKRQSVAFWCNPISGHATLYWYQQILGQGPKLLIQFQNNGVVDDSQLPKDRFSAERLKGVDSTLKIQPAKLEDSAVYLCASSLNRGPANYGYTFGSGTRLTVV.

The J gene is TRBJ1-3, the V gene TRBV9; D is uncertain. CDR1 SGDLS and CDR2 YYNGEE come from the germline V gene. The CDR3 contains 14 residues. The germline V and J ends were trimmed by 2 bases and 0 bases, with 6 bases remaining between them. The CDR3 bases are TGTGCCAGCAGCGTCCTAGACTCTGGAAACACCATATATTTT. It codes for CASSVLDSGNTIYF.

The chain couples TRBV4-1 to TRBJ2-7; tentatively, D is TRBD2 (6 bases). The germline V gene has CDR1 MGHRA and CDR2 YSYEKL. CDR3 size: 16 residues. Trimming removed 0 bases at V and 2 bases at J, with 14 bases between. DNA for the CDR3: TGCGCCAGCAGCCAAGATCCCGGGACGGGGGCCTACGAGCAGTACTTC. Encoded protein: CASSQDPGTGAYEQYF.